The T cell receptor beta chain under discussion was sequenced for a study of cytomegalovirus exposure and HLA in healthy donors. Study-level findings and limits: Beyond CMV serostatus, there was no information to go on about immune exposure.

Primers for the PCR totalled 60 Vbeta and 13 Jbeta. The table came from immunoSEQ multiplex PCR; TCRdb's copy has only in-frame clones and leaves some out. The sample records about 160,000 clones, more than 65% being singletons. Concerning this clone: The antigen remains undetermined.

The germline V gene encodes CDR1 WNHNN and CDR2 SYGVQD (reference sequence). V lost 0 bases to trimming and J lost 7 bases, with 15 bases between them. The CDR3 contains 15 residues. The sequenced sample was PBMCs. The sequence derives from a man aged 18 to 30 in good health and CMV-seropositive. The chain carries TRBV10-1 and TRBJ1-2, with D perhaps TRBD1 (6 bases). The CDR3 sequence is CASSESNQGLGGYTF. CDR3 sequence (DNA): TGCGCCAGCAGTGAGTCGAACCAGGGGCTTGGTGGCTACACCTTC.